Listed below are T cell receptor beta chains from one sample, sequenced in a study of T cell repertoires in cytomegalovirus infection. For these receptors, no antigen is known. TCRdb analysed the reads with MiXCR anew, one entry per CDR3 protein. Of under 850,000 distinct CDR3 sequences listed, 30% to 35% are singletons. The sequencing used cultured PBMCs, collected from culture after CMV antigen stimulation. These receptors came from a human donor in good health (CMV status not recorded). Some clones in this sample may be carry-over from other donors' samples. CDR3s include the opening cysteine and the closing phenylalanine or tryptophan. The order of the fields is CDR3 length, V gene, J gene, CDR3 protein.

16	TRBV6-8	TRBJ2-3	CASKYQVAGGRDTQYF
15	TRBV28	TRBJ2-1	CASSPPGTRYNEQFF
18	TRBV7-2	TRBJ2-6	CASSHPRGTQFGANVLTF
14	TRBV29-1	TRBJ1-1	CSVDGGGPNTEAFF
12	TRBV18	TRBJ2-3	CASSPSLDTQYF
12	TRBV6-8	TRBJ1-1	CASSRGTEGAFF
13	TRBV19	TRBJ1-1	CASKETEKFLAFF
14	TRBV6-6	TRBJ2-1	CASSYSMSDNEQFF
13	TRBV19	TRBJ2-3	CATCPGGVDTQYF
15	TRBV7-2	TRBJ2-1	CASSLQVLSYNEQFF
13	TRBV7-2	TRBJ1-6	CATGVSYNSPLHF
14	TRBV7-8	TRBJ1-2	CASSLEGLLHGYTF
13	TRBV7-9	TRBJ2-5	CASSLGHVETQYF
14	TRBV4-1	TRBJ2-3	CASSQTLAGYTQYF
15	TRBV4-1	TRBJ1-5	CASSQETESNQPQHF
17	TRBV7-6	TRBJ1-4	CASSLVEGVATNEKLFF
16	TRBV6-2/TRBV6-3	TRBJ1-1	CASSYPSRAQEREAFF
11	TRBV7-9	TRBJ2-7	CASSFDYEQYF
13	TRBV7-9	TRBJ2-3	CASSWEPTDTQYF
20	TRBV7-8	TRBJ2-4	CASSLSLAWDRQGRKNIQYF
13	TRBV6-1	TRBJ2-4	CATTPGTKNIQYF
14	TRBV2	TRBJ1-1	CASRKEGGGTEAFF
16	TRBV11-3	TRBJ1-4	CASSFRNSDHNEKLFF
15	TRBV19	TRBJ1-5	CASSIGRQLDQPQHF
13	TRBV7-8	TRBJ1-1	CASSGGGAAEAFF
16	TRBV6-1	TRBJ1-1	CASSLYEGSVSAEAFF
13	TRBV19	TRBJ2-5	CASSTDNQETQYF
12	TRBV20-1	TRBJ2-3	CSARVATDTQYF
13	TRBV2	TRBJ1-3	CASSEARGNTIYF